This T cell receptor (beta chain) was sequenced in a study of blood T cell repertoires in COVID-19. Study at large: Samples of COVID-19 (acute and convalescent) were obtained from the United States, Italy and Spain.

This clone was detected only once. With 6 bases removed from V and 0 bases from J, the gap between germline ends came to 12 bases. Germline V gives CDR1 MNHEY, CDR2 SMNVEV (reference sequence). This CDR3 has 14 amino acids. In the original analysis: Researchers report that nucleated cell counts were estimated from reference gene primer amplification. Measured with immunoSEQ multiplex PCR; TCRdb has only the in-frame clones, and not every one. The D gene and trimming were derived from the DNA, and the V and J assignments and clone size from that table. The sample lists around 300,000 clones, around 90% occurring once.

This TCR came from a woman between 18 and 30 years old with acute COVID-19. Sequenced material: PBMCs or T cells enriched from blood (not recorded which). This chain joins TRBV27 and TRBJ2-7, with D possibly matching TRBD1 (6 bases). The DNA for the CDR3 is TGTGCCAGCAGCCGTACAGGGAGCTCCTACGAGCAGTACTTC. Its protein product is CASSRTGSSYEQYF.